This TCR beta chain was sequenced for a study of blood T cell repertoires in COVID-19 (dated by TCRdb to about 2020). About the study as a whole: The collaborator samples originated in the United States, Italy and Spain and spanned the acute and convalescent phases of COVID-19. Samples came from the ongoing ImmuneRACE study (first 160 participants) plus 1,254 subjects from 6 global collaborators. HLA class I and class II types, where available, came from metadata supplied by the sample provider rather than from assay-based typing. The material from the prospective study consisted of cDNA or gDNA derived from T cells, B-cell-depleted T cells, or PBMCs. A de-identified subject ID, COVID-19 status, age in years and sex were almost always included in the sample metadata. Deeply sampled blood TCRbeta repertoires from subjects exposed to, actively infected with, or recovered from COVID-19 were included in the dataset. The repertoires were released in a freely available public database intended as a resource for research on the immune response to SARS-CoV-2. Study-level results and caveats: How much clinical and demographic metadata was included differed by source and by participant, and the metadata was provided uncurated.

With regard to this clone: The antigen it recognizes is unknown. Base-call qualities are not available, and no considerably larger clone is one nucleotide away.

TCRbeta CDR3 regions were amplified from genomic DNA using the immunoSEQ Assay, a bias-controlled multiplex PCR. For the original study's pipeline: Nucleated cell counts per sample were estimated from amplification of reference gene primers within the assay. To quantify the absolute abundance of each unique TCRbeta CDR3 rearrangement, sequence reads were collapsed and filtered. For each sample, productive Simpson clonality was calculated as the square root of Simpson's diversity index across productive rearrangements. The source is immuneACCESS, and TCRdb retained only in-frame sequences with V and J called. Part of the clones is not carried over; for the studies checked, unresolved V genes explain less than half of this, and the remainder is unexplained. V and J calls and clone size are as listed in that table; D and trimming were resolved from the DNA. The sample data list some 380,000 clones, and 88% of these were observed just once. Of the sample, 2% to 2.5% falls within the top ten clones.

Participants in the prospective study were aged 18 to 89 years, lived in about two dozen United States geographic areas, and enrolled through a virtual design. To assign participants to cohorts, the prospective study relied on clinical history that participants themselves reported in a screening survey and a study questionnaire. In the prospective study, mobile phlebotomists collected whole blood, serum and a nasopharyngeal or oropharyngeal swab from each participant. Additional blood draws and questionnaires over an approximately two-month period could optionally be provided by prospective study participants. Blood samples from the prospective study were shipped frozen or at room temperature prior to DNA extraction. The CDR3, cysteine through phenylalanine, is 15 amino acids long. Just CDR3 DNA is preserved here, 45 bases in frame from base 1. Looking up the germline V gene yields CDR1 SGHAT and CDR2 FQNNGV. At the junction V is shortened by 0 bases and J by 7 bases; bases outside the gene matches: 8.

Sample: PBMCs or T cells enriched from blood (not recorded which). This sequence was found in a middle-aged woman with acute COVID-19. Recombination linked TRBV11-2 to TRBJ2-7; the junction holds 8 bases that match TRBD1. The nucleotides read TGTGCCAGCAGCTTAGATATCCAGGGGGCCGGGGAGCAGTACTTC. This gives the protein CASSLDIQGAGEQYF.